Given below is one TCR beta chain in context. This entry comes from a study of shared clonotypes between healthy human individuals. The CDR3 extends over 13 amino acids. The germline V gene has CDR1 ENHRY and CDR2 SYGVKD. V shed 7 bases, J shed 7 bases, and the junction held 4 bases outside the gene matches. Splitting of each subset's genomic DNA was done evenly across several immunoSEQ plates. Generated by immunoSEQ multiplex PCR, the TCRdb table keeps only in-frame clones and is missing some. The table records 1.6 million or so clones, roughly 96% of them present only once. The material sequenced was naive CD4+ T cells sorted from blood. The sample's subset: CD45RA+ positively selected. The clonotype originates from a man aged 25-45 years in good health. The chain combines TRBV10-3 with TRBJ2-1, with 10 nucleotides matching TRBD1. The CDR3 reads CAIMGTGDNEQFF. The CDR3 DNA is TGTGCCATCATGGGGACAGGGGATAATGAGCAGTTCTTC.